This T cell receptor (beta chain) was retrieved from a study of shared clonotypes between healthy human individuals. General study points: Investigators expected sequencing depth to affect clonotype sharing among donors.

Here immunoSEQ multiplex PCR was the method, and the copy in TCRdb shows in-frame clones only, minus some. The repertoire holds approximately 740,000 clones, with around 92% as singletons. As concerns this clone: Its antigen is not identified.

It was CD45RO-negative cells, positively selected for CCR7, that made up naive CD8 cells, with terminally differentiated effector memory CD45RA+ cells excluded. CDR1 SGHTA and CDR2 FQGNSA come from the germline V gene. The CDR3 is 16 amino acids. The V and J ends lost 1 base and 5 bases respectively, with 15 bases between them. Sequenced material: naive CD8+ T cells sorted from blood. The sequence was collected from a man younger than 40 in good health. This chain links TRBV7-2 with TRBJ2-1; the D gene is possibly TRBD2 (5 bases). The CDR3 loop reads CASSLVGSSADNEQFF. CDR3 nucleotide sequence: TGTGCCAGCAGCTTAGTCGGCTCGTCAGCGGACAATGAGCAGTTCTTC.